This TCR beta chain was sequenced during a study of blood T cell repertoires in COVID-19. Method: immunoSEQ multiplex PCR; TCRdb's copy keeps in-frame clones and lacks some. This sample carries 200,000 to 300,000 clones, about 79% of them seen once, and the ten largest clones take about 2.1%. This CDR3 has 13 amino acids. V lost 2 bases, J lost 4 bases, and 8 bases lay in between. The sequence came from a middle-aged man who had recovered from COVID-19. This chain links TRBV12-3 or TRBV12-4 with TRBJ1-2; perhaps TRBD1 as D (5 bases). Sequences were obtained from peripheral blood. CDR3 sequence reads: CASSLQGGYGYTF. In DNA, the CDR3 is TGTGCCAGCAGTTTACAGGGAGGCTATGGCTACACCTTC.